This T cell receptor beta chain was captured in a study of blood T cells in healthy people across ages. General study results and limits: Among long-lived donors, naive CD4+ cells were more numerous and diversity higher than in aged donors.

Through a sample-barcoded 5' primer and a J-beta primer mix, a second PCR was run for roughly 6 to 11 cycles. Via MiXCR, TCRdb re-called the 5' RACE reads, giving one row per CDR3 protein. In the table there are 1.5 million to 2 million distinct CDR3 sequences, under 30% of which are singletons. This clonotype was found once. The antigen remains unidentified. This CDR3 spans 13 amino acids. The germline V and J ends were trimmed by 6 bases and 1 base, with 12 bases remaining between them. Germline CDR1 and CDR2: SQVTM and ANQGSEA. The rearrangement joins TRBV29-1 to TRBJ1-1; D is uncertain. The sample comprised blood. The sequence came from a woman in her thirties in good health. The CDR3 DNA reads as TGCAGCGTAGGTTGGGGTTCGAACACTGAAGCTTTCTTT. Translated: CSVGWGSNTEAFF.